The 27 T cell receptor beta chains listed next were all sequenced from one sample in a study of blood T cell repertoires in COVID-19. Some clones are missing from TCRdb's copy, which holds only in-frame ones; the method was immunoSEQ multiplex PCR. The sample includes 67,000 or so clones, around 85% of them seen just once. The sequencing sample was made of peripheral blood. Source of these receptors: a man in his 70s with acute or convalescent COVID-19.

The chain has TRBV6-5 and TRBJ2-2, with 11 bases lining up with TRBD1. Germline V gives CDR1 MNHEY, CDR2 SVGAGI. This CDR3 has 15 amino acids. V lost 6 bases to trimming and J lost 5 bases; unmatched junction nucleotides: 5. The CDR3 nucleotides read TGTGCCAGCAGGGACAGGGGGCGACGTACCGGGGAGCTGTTTTTT. Encoded protein: CASRDRGRRTGELFF.

J is TRBJ1-1 and V is TRBV6-5; D might be TRBD1 (5 bases). The germline CDR1 and CDR2 sequences are MNHEY and SVGAGI. Trimming cost V 6 bases and J 6 bases, with 14 bases left between them. There are 13 residues in the CDR3. CDR3 DNA: TGTGCCAGCAGCCGGTCCAGGGATGCTGAAGCTTTCTTT. As protein: CASSRSRDAEAFF.

This chain links TRBV6-2 or TRBV6-3 with TRBJ1-4; 7 bases line up with TRBD1. Looked up from germline, CDR1 is MNHEY and CDR2 is SVGEGT. Trimming at V came to 6 bases and at J to 3 bases, leaving 4 bases not matched to a gene. The CDR3 length is 14 residues. In DNA form, the CDR3 reads TGTGCCAGCAGCGGACAGGCTTCTAATGAAAAACTGTTTTTT. This encodes CASSGQASNEKLFF.

This clone was counted only a few times. V gene TRBV7-3 combines with J gene TRBJ2-5, with TRBD2 matching 10 bases. The CDR3 has 16 amino acids. Germline CDR1 SGHTA, CDR2 FQGTGA. Losses at the gene ends were 6 bases for V and 4 bases for J; bases not matched to a gene: 11. For the CDR3, the DNA is TGTGCCAGCAGTCCTAGCGGGGGACTAGCTCGAGAGACCCAGTACTTC. Translated: CASSPSGGLARETQYF.

This chain connects TRBV7-9 to TRBJ2-7; TRBD1 agrees at 8 bases. Germline CDR1 and CDR2: SEHNR and FQNEAQ (reference sequence). The CDR3 length is 15 residues. V lost 5 bases to trimming and J lost 5 bases; unmatched junction nucleotides: 11. The CDR3 nucleotides read TGTGCCAGCAGCCCCTCTAGGCAGGGGGCCCACGAGCAGTACTTC. Its translation is CASSPSRQGAHEQYF.

V is TRBV30 and J is TRBJ2-5; the D gene is possibly TRBD1 (5 bases). Germline V gene lookup returns CDR1 GTSNPN and CDR2 SVGIG (reference sequence). The V and J ends lost 2 bases and 7 bases respectively, with 14 bases between them. This CDR3 region has 13 residues. The CDR3 is CAWSNRPRGTQYF. CDR3 nucleotide sequence: TGTGCCTGGAGTAACAGGCCCCGCGGGACCCAGTACTTC.

The chain links TRBV29-1 to TRBJ2-3; no clear D. The CDR3 totals 12 residues. Germline V gene sequence: CDR1 SQVTM, CDR2 ANQGSEA. V lost 6 bases to trimming and J lost 1 base, with 8 bases between them. CDR3 loop: CSVLEGTDTQYF. The DNA for the CDR3 is TGCAGCGTCCTAGAAGGCACAGATACGCAGTATTTT.

The chain has TRBV29-1 and TRBJ2-2; D is possibly TRBD1 (6 bases). V was clipped by 0 bases and J by 1 base, with 15 bases between them. The CDR3 sequence is 17 residues long. Germline values: CDR1 SQVTM, CDR2 ANQGSEA. The CDR3: CSVEDDRTDLNTGELFF. The DNA for the CDR3 is TGCAGCGTTGAAGACGACCGGACAGACCTGAACACCGGGGAGCTGTTTTTT.

The V and J genes are TRBV24-1 and TRBJ2-7; 10 bases line up with TRBD1. Germline V gene sequence: CDR1 KGHDR, CDR2 SFDVKD. With 6 bases clipped from V and 0 bases from J, the junction kept 4 bases outside the gene matches. The CDR3 contains 15 residues. For the CDR3, the DNA is TGTGCCACCAGTCCGGGACAGGGGAGCTCCTACGAGCAGTACTTC. Its translation is CATSPGQGSSYEQYF.

In DNA form, the CDR3 reads TGTGCCAAGGGCAATGGGACTAGCGGGAGGGCCTTCCTTGCGACCCAGTACTTC. Translating it yields CAKGNGTSGRAFLATQYF. The gene calls are TRBV6-4 and TRBJ2-5; the match to TRBD2 covers 16 bases. The CDR3 has 18 amino acids. Trimming removed 10 bases from V and 7 bases from J; junction bases left unmatched: 18. Per germline, CDR1 MRHNA and CDR2 SNTAGT.

The chain has TRBV6-1 and TRBJ1-3; D call uncertain. The V gene lost 3 bases and the J gene lost 0 bases, with 9 bases spanning the gap. Germline CDR1 MNHNS, CDR2 SASEGT. The CDR3 totals 15 residues. CDR3: CASSESRYSGNTIYF. CDR3 bases: TGTGCCAGCAGTGAGAGTCGCTACTCTGGAAACACCATATATTTT.

The chain combines TRBV6-5 with TRBJ1-1; TRBD1 aligns across 8 bases. Germline V CDR1 and CDR2: MNHEY, SVGAGI. CDR3 length: 14 amino acids. Trimming at V came to 5 bases and at J to 5 bases, leaving 7 bases not matched to a gene. The CDR3 DNA follows: TGTGCCAGCAGTAAACAGGGGGTGTATACTGAAGCTTTCTTT. Its protein is CASSKQGVYTEAFF.

This rearrangement joins TRBV5-8 to TRBJ2-1; weak D call: TRBD1 (6 bases). The V gene's germline CDR1 is SGHTS and CDR2 YDEGEE. This CDR3 is 13 amino acids long. Between the trimmed V and J ends, which lost 5 bases and 6 bases, there was a span of 12 bases. The CDR3 coding sequence is TGTGCCAGCAGGCTGACAGGAGTCAATGAGCAGTTCTTC. It is translated as CASRLTGVNEQFF.

This clone was detected once. The rearrangement joins TRBV3-1 (or the pseudogene TRBV3-2) to TRBJ2-1; tentatively, D is TRBD2 (5 bases). CDR1 and CDR2 (germline): LGHDT, YNNKEL (reference sequence). Between the trimmed V and J ends, which lost 4 bases and 10 bases, there was a span of 23 bases. The CDR3 consists of 16 residues. The CDR3 loop reads CASSPGPRTQLAEQFF. Written as DNA, the CDR3 is TGTGCCAGCAGCCCGGGTCCCCGGACTCAGTTAGCGGAGCAGTTCTTC.

J is TRBJ2-7 and V is TRBV6-1; D remains ambiguous. CDR3 length equals 11 residues. V was clipped by 3 bases and J by 7 bases, with 7 bases between them. CDR1 is MNHNS, CDR2 SASEGT, per germline. DNA for the CDR3: TGTGCCAGCAGTGACACAGAGGAGCAGTACTTC. Translated, it gives CASSDTEEQYF.

CDR3: CASSGAGAREQFF. CDR3 DNA: TGTGCCAGCAGCGGGGCAGGGGCTCGGGAGCAGTTCTTC. This chain joins TRBV5-5 and TRBJ2-1, with a possible D match to TRBD1 (6 bases). This CDR3 has 13 amino acids. Germline V gene lookup returns CDR1 SGHKS and CDR2 YYEKEE (reference sequence). V was cut by 4 bases and J by 10 bases, with 15 bases left in between. Full variable domain (remainder filled in from reference TRBV5-5 and TRBJ2-1): DAGVTQSPTHLIKTRGQQVTLRCSPISGHKSVSWYQQVLGQGPQFIFQYYEKEERGRGNFPDRFSARQFPNYSSELNVNALLLGDSALYLCASSGAGAREQFFGPGTRLTVL.

This clone has a single count. The chain employs TRBV7-2 and TRBJ2-3; the match to TRBD2 covers 7 bases. Germline loops: CDR1 SGHTA, CDR2 FQGNSA. This CDR3 is built from 17 residues. V lost 1 base and J lost 2; bases outside the gene matches: 9. CDR3 sequence: CASSLDPAGSFTDTQYF. CDR3 nucleotides: TGTGCCAGCAGCTTAGACCCAGCGGGAAGCTTCACAGATACGCAGTATTTT.

The chain is built from TRBV6-5 and TRBJ1-1, with a weak D call TRBD1 (6 bases). The CDR3 runs to 16 residues. Trimming left V 0 bases short and J 7 bases short, with 18 bases between. Germline V lookup: CDR1 MNHEY, CDR2 SVGAGI. CDR3 bases: TGTGCCAGCAGTTACTCTATGGCCGCAGGGGTCATTGAAGCTTTCTTT. It specifies CASSYSMAAGVIEAFF.

J is TRBJ2-3 and V is TRBV2; D is undetermined. Per the germline V gene, CDR1 is SNHLY and CDR2 is FYNNEI. The CDR3 loop spans 16 amino acids. V lost 1 base to trimming and J lost 1 base, with 12 bases between them. This chain's CDR3 is CASSEGLGLGTDTQYF. The CDR3 DNA follows: TGTGCCAGCAGTGAAGGTCTAGGTCTGGGCACAGATACGCAGTATTTT. The complete variable domain, with remaining parts taken from reference TRBV2 and TRBJ2-3, reads EPEVTQTPSHQVTQMGQEVILRCVPISNHLYFYWYRQILGQKVEFLVSFYNNEISEKSEIFDDQFSVERPDGSNFTLKIRSTKLEDSAMYFCASSEGLGLGTDTQYFGPGTRLTVL.

The chain carries TRBV19 and TRBJ1-5; no reliable D call. CDR1 LNHDA and CDR2 SQIVND come from the germline V gene (reference sequence). The CDR3 is made up of 13 amino acids. The V end was cut by 5 bases, the J end by 7 bases, with 12 bases between. The CDR3 DNA sequence: TGTGCCAGTAGTCACCGCGAGGGACAGCCCCAGCATTTT. It is translated as CASSHREGQPQHF.

This clone was detected only once. The chain couples TRBV19 to TRBJ2-1; 12 bases agree with TRBD2. The length of the CDR3 is 17 residues. Germline trimming cut 1 base from V and 3 bases from J; bases unmatched to any gene: 4. Germline V gene data show CDR1 as LNHDA and CDR2 as SQIVND (reference sequence). In DNA, the CDR3 is TGTGCCAGTAGTATAGGATCACTAGCGGGGGGCTACAATGAGCAGTTCTTC. It encodes CASSIGSLAGGYNEQFF.

The chain uses TRBV19 and TRBJ1-1; D possibly corresponds to TRBD1 (5 bases). Germline CDR1 LNHDA, CDR2 SQIVND (reference sequence). There are 15 residues in the CDR3. Deletions cut 3 bases from V and 8 bases from J, with 19 bases between. The CDR3 nucleotides are TGTGCCAGTAGTATCGGCCTGGGGACGGGAGAGGAAGCTTTCTTT. This translates into CASSIGLGTGEEAFF. The full variable domain, with the rest looked up from reference TRBV19 and TRBJ1-1, is DGGITQSPKYLFRKEGQNVTLSCEQNLNHDAMYWYRQDPGQGLRLIYYSQIVNDFQKGDIAEGYSVSREKKESFPLTVTSAQKNPTAFYLCASSIGLGTGEEAFFGQGTRLTVV.

The V gene is TRBV6-1, the J gene TRBJ1-4; weak D call: TRBD1 (5 bases). The CDR3 totals 15 residues. Germline V gives CDR1 MNHNS, CDR2 SASEGT. With 0 bases removed from V and 4 bases from J, the gap between germline ends came to 9 bases. CDR3 amino acids: CASSEADSYNEKLFF. The CDR3 DNA sequence: TGTGCCAGCAGTGAAGCCGACAGCTATAATGAAAAACTGTTTTTT.

The chain recombines TRBV6-5 with TRBJ2-7; 7 nucleotides line up with TRBD1. Germline values: CDR1 MNHEY, CDR2 SVGAGI. Trimming took 6 bases from V and 5 from J; bases not matched to a gene: 7. The CDR3 has 13 amino acids. CDR3 residues: CASSKRGPDEQYF. CDR3 nucleotide sequence: TGTGCCAGCAGCAAAAGGGGGCCGGACGAGCAGTACTTC.

The V gene is TRBV10-1, the J gene TRBJ2-1, with 7 bases aligning to TRBD1. CDR1 and CDR2 from the germline V gene are WNHNN and SYGVQD (reference sequence). The CDR3 is made up of 19 amino acids. The J segment lost 0 bases and the V segment lost 6 bases, leaving 17 bases of the junction unmatched. The DNA for the CDR3 is TGCGCCAGCAGCCCTACTCCCCAAGGGGGCCCAAGCTCCTACAATGAGCAGTTCTTC. Its protein is CASSPTPQGGPSSYNEQFF.

The chain has TRBV19 and TRBJ2-2; a possible D gene is TRBD2 (5 bases). The V end was cut by 6 bases, the J end by 2 bases, with 10 bases between. Looked up from germline, CDR1 is LNHDA and CDR2 is SQIVND (reference sequence). The CDR3 covers 14 residues. CDR3 sequence: CASRTGFNTGELFF. Here the CDR3 DNA reads TGTGCCAGTAGGACGGGGTTTAACACCGGGGAGCTGTTTTTT.

In its sample, this clone was seen a few times. The chain uses TRBV6-5 and TRBJ1-1, with D hard to call. The CDR3 length is 13 residues. V was cut by 2 bases and J by 0 bases, with 4 bases left in between. Germline V CDR1 and CDR2: MNHEY, SVGAGI. The CDR3 is CASSYNLNTEAFF. The CDR3 nucleotides read TGTGCCAGCAGTTACAACTTGAACACTGAAGCTTTCTTT.